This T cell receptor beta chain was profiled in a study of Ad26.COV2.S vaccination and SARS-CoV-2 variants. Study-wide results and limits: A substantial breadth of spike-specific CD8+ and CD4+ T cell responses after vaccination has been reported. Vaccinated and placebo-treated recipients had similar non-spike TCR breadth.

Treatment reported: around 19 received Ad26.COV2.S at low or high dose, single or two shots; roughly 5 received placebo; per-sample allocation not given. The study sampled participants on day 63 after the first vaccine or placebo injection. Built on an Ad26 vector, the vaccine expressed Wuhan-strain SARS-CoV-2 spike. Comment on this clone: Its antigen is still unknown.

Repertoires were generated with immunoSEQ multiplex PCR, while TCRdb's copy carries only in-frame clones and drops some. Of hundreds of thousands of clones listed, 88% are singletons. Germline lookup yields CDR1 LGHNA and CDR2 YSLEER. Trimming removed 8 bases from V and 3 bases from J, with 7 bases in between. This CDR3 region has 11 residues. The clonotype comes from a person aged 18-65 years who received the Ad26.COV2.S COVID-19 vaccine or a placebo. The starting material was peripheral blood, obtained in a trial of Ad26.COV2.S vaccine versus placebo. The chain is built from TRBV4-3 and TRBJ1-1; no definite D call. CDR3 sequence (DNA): TGCGCCAGCGCGACGGACACTGAAGCTTTCTTT. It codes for CASATDTEAFF.